This record concerns one T cell receptor beta chain sequence. This record comes from a study of blood T cell repertoires in COVID-19. Some clones are missing from TCRdb's copy, which holds only in-frame ones; the method was immunoSEQ multiplex PCR. Counted here are 110,000 to 150,000 clones, approximately 84% occurring once; the ten biggest clones make up 8% to 10%. The germline CDR1 and CDR2 sequences are SGHTA and FQGNSA. Germline trimming cut 5 bases from V and 8 bases from J; bases unmatched to any gene: 5. There are 14 residues in the CDR3. The sample taken for sequencing was peripheral blood. The sequence was collected from an elderly woman in a cohort sampled during active or convalescent COVID-19. The chain carries TRBV7-2 and TRBJ2-4, with 11 nucleotides matching TRBD1. This chain's CDR3 is CASSGGQGAYIQYF. The CDR3 DNA is TGTGCCAGCAGCGGAGGACAGGGGGCATACATTCAGTACTTC.